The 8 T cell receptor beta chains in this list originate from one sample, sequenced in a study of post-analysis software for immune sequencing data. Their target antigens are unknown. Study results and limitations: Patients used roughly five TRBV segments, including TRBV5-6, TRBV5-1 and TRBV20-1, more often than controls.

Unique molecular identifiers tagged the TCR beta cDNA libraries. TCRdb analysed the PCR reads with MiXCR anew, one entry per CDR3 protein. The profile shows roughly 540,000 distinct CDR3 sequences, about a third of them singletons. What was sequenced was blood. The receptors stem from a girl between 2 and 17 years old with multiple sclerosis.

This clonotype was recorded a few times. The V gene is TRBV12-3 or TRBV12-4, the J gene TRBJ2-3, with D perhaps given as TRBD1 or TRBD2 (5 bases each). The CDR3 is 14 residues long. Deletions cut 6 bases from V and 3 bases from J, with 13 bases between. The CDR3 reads CASRRGTGTDTQYF. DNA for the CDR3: TGTGCCAGCAGGAGGGGAACGGGAACAGATACGCAGTATTTT.

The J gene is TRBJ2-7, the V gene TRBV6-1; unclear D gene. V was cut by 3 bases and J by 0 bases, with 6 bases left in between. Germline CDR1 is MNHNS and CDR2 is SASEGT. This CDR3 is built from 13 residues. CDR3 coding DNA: TGTGCCAGCAGTGAGGCTTACTCCTACGAGCAGTACTTC. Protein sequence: CASSEAYSYEQYF.

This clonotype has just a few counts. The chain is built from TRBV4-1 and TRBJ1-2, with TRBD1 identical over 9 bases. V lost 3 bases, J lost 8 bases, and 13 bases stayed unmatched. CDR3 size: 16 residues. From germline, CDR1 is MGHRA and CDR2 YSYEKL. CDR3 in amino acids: CASSHPNRDRDHGYTF. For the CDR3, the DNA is TGCGCCAGCAGCCATCCAAACCGGGACAGGGATCACGGCTACACCTTC.

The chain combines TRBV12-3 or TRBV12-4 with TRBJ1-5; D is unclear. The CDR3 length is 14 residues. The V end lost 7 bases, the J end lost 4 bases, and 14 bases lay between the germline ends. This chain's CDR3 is CASNPSGENQPQHF. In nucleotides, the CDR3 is TGTGCCAGCAACCCCTCGGGAGAAAATCAGCCCCAGCATTTT.

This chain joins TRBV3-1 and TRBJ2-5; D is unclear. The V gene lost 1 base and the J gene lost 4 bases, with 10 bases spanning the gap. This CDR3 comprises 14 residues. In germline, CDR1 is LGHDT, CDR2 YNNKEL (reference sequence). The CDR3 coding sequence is TGTGCCAGCAGCCAAGGTGACCTCCCAGAGACCCAGTACTTC. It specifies CASSQGDLPETQYF.

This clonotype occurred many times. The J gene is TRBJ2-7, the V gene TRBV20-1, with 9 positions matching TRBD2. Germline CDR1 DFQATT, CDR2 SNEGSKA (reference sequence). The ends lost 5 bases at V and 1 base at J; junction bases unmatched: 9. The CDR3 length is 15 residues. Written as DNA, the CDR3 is TGCAGTGCTTCCCCGGCTAGCGGGGCGTCCTACGAGCAGTACTTC. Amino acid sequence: CSASPASGASYEQYF.

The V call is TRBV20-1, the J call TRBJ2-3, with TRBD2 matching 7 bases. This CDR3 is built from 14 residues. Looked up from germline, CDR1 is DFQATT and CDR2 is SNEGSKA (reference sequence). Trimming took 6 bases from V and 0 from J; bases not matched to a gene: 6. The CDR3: CSARELASTDTQYF. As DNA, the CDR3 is TGCAGTGCCAGGGAACTAGCGAGCACAGATACGCAGTATTTT.

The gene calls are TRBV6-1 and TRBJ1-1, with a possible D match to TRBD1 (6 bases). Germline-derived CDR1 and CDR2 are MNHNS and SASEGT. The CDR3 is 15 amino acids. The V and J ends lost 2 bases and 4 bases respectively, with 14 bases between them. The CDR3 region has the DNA TGTGCCAGCAGTGAATTGTCAGGGGTAGGCACTGAAGCTTTCTTT. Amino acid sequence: CASSELSGVGTEAFF.